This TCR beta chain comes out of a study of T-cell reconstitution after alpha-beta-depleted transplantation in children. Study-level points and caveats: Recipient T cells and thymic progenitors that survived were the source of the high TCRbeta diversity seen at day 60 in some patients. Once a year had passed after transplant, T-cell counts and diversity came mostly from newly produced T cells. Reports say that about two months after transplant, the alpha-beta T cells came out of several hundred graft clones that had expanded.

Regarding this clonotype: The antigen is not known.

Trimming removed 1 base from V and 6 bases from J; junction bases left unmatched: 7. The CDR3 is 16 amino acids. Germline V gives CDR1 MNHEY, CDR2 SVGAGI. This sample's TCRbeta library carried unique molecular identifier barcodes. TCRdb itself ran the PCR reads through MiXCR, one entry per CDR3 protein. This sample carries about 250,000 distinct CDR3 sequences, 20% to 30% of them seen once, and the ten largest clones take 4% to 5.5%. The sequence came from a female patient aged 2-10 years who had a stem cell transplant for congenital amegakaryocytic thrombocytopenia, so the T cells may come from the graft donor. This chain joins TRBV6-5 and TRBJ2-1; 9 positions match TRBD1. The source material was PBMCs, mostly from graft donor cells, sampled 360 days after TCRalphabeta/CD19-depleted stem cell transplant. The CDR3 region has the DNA TGTGCCAGCAGTTACTTCCCCATGACAGGGGGCAATGAGCAGTTCTTC. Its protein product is CASSYFPMTGGNEQFF.